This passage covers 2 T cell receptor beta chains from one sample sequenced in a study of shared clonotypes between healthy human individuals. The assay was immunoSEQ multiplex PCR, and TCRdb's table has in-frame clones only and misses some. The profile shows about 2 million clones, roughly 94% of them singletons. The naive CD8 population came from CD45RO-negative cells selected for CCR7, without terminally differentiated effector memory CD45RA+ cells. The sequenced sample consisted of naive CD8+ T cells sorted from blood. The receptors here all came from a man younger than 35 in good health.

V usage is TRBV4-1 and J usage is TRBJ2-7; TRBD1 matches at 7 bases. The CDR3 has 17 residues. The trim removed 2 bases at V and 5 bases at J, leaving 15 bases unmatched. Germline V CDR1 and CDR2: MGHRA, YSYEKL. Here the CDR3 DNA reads TGCGCCAGCAGCCAACCACCGACAGGGCTCGGGGTTGACGAGCAGTACTTC. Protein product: CASSQPPTGLGVDEQYF.

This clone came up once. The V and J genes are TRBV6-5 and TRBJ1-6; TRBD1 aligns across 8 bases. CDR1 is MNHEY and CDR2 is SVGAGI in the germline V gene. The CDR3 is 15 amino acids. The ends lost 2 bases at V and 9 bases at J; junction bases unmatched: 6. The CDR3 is CASSYDRGGSSPLHF. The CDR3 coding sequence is TGTGCCAGCAGTTACGACAGGGGAGGCAGTTCACCCCTCCACTTT.